These 5 T cell receptor beta chains originate from one sample sequenced in a study of blood T cell repertoires in COVID-19. Libraries were prepared by immunoSEQ multiplex PCR; TCRdb keeps only in-frame clonotypes and omits some of them. Found here are about 140,000 clones, roughly 88% of them singletons; the top ten hold roughly 4.3%. The source material was PBMCs or T cells enriched from blood (not recorded which). The receptors originated from a middle-aged man who had recovered from COVID-19.

The chain joins TRBV5-1 to TRBJ1-1; 7 bases agree with TRBD1. Looked up from germline, CDR1 is SGHRS and CDR2 is YFSETQ. J lost 3 bases, V lost 2 bases, and 4 bases had no gene match. The CDR3 has 14 residues. CDR3 amino acids: CASSFRDRDTEAFF. The CDR3 DNA sequence: TGCGCCAGCAGCTTCCGTGACAGGGACACTGAAGCTTTCTTT.

The rearrangement joins TRBV6-2 or TRBV6-3 to TRBJ2-2; 11 bases agree with TRBD1. Germline CDR1 and CDR2: MNHEY and SVGEGT. The CDR3 length is 16 residues. V lost 5 bases to trimming and J lost 5 bases; unmatched junction nucleotides: 7. CDR3 amino acids: CASSLRRDRGTGELFF. The CDR3 DNA sequence: TGTGCCAGCAGTCTGCGTCGGGACAGGGGGACCGGGGAGCTGTTTTTT.

The chain joins TRBV11-2 to TRBJ1-6, with D tentatively TRBD1 (5 bases). V was trimmed by 1 base and J by 10 bases, leaving 11 bases between them. CDR3 length: 14 amino acids. Germline V gene data show CDR1 as SGHAT and CDR2 as FQNNGV. CDR3 nucleotide sequence: TGTGCCAGCAGCTTAGGGGGGAGGGAATCACCCCTCCACTTT. This codes for CASSLGGRESPLHF.

This sequence joins TRBV11-2 and TRBJ2-7; 12 bases fit TRBD2. This CDR3 comprises 14 residues. Losses at the gene ends were 1 base for V and 7 bases for J; bases not matched to a gene: 2. CDR1 and CDR2 (germline): SGHAT, FQNNGV. The CDR3 region is CASSLGLAGVEQYF. As DNA, the CDR3 is TGTGCCAGCAGCTTAGGACTAGCGGGGGTGGAGCAGTACTTC.

This chain connects TRBV11-2 to TRBJ2-5; unclear D gene. Germline V gives CDR1 SGHAT, CDR2 FQNNGV. V was trimmed by 0 bases and J by 5 bases, leaving 7 bases between them. The CDR3 covers 13 residues. CDR3 loop: CASSLDSWETQYF. CDR3 in DNA: TGTGCCAGCAGCTTAGATAGTTGGGAGACCCAGTACTTC.